This T cell receptor (beta chain) is from a study of shared clonotypes between healthy human individuals. Overall study context: The study enrolled two women and a few men aged 18 to 49.

The data were produced by immunoSEQ multiplex PCR, yet TCRdb's version contains in-frame clones alone and is incomplete. The sample holds some 900,000 clones, 60% to 85% seen once. CDR1 and CDR2 (germline): SEHNR, FQNEAQ (reference sequence). The CDR3 sequence is 14 residues long. V dropped 1 base and J dropped 10 bases, with 11 bases sitting between them. CD4+ cells underwent separation, giving CD45RA+ naive and CD45RA-negative memory subsets. This clonotype originated in a man aged 18 to 30 in good health. Sequenced material: memory CD4+ T cells sorted from blood. As for subset: CD45RA-negative fraction. The rearrangement links TRBV7-9 to TRBJ1-6; perhaps TRBD1 as D (5 bases). This CDR3 is CASSLGGGWSPLHF. The CDR3 DNA is TGTGCCAGCAGCTTAGGGGGCGGCTGGTCACCCCTCCACTTT.